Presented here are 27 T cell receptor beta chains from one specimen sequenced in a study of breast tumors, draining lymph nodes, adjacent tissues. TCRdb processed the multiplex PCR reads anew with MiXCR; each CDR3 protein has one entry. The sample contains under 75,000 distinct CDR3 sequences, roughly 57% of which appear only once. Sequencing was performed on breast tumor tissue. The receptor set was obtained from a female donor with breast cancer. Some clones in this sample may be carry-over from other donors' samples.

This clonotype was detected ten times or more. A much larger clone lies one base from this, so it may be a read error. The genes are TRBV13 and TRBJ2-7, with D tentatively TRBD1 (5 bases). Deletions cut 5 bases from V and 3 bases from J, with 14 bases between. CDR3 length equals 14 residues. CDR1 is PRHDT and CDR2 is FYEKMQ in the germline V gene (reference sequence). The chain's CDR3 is CASSPLDRLYEQYF. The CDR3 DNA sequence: TGTGCCAGCAGCCCTCTCGACAGACTCTACGAGCAGTACTTC.

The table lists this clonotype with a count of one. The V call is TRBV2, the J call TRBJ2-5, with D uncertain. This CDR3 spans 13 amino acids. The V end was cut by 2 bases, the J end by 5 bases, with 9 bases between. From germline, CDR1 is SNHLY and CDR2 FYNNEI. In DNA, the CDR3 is TGTGCCAGCAGTGAATGGAGTGACGAGACCCAGTACTTC. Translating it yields CASSEWSDETQYF.

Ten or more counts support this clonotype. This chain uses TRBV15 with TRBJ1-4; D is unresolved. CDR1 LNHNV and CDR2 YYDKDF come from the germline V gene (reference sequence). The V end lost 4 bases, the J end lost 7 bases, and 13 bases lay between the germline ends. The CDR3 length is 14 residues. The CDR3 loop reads CATSKGREGEKLFF. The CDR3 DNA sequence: TGTGCCACCAGCAAAGGACGGGAGGGTGAAAAACTGTTTTTT.

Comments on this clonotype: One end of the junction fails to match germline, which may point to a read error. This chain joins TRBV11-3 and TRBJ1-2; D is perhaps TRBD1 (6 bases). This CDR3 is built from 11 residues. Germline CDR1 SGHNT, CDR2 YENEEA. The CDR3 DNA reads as TGTGCCAGCAGCAACAGGGACGGCTCCACCTTC. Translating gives CASSNRDGSTF.

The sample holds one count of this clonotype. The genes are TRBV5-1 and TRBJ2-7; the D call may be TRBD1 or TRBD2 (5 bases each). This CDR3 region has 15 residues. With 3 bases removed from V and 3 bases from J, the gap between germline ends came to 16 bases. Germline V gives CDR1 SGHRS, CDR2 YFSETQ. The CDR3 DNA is TGCGCCAGCAGCTCCCCCGCCGCAGGGAGCTACGAGCAGTACTTC. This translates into CASSSPAAGSYEQYF.

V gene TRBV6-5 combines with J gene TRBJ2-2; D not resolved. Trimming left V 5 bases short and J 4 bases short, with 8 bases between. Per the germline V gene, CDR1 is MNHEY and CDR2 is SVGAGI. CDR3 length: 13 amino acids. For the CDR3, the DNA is TGTGCCAGCAGTACGACAAGCACCGGGGAGCTGTTTTTT. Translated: CASSTTSTGELFF.

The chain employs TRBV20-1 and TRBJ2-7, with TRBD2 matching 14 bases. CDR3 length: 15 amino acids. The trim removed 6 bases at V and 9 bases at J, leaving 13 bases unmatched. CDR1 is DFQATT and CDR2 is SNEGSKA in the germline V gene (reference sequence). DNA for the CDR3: TGCAGTGCCCCGGGACTAGCGGGAGTCACAGATACGCAGTACGTC. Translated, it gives CSAPGLAGVTDTQYV.

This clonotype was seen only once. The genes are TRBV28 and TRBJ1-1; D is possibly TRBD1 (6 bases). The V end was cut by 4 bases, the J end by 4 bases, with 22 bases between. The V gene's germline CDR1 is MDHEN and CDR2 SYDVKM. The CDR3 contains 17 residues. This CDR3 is CASSYSGGAGFSTEAFF. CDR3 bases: TGTGCCAGCAGTTACTCGGGGGGCGCGGGGTTTAGCACTGAAGCTTTCTTT.

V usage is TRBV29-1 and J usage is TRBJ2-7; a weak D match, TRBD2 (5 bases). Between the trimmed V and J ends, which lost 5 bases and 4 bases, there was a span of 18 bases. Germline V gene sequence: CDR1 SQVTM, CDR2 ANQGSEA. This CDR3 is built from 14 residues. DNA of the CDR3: TGCAGCGTTAGAGACCTAGCCCCCGGGTACGAGCAGTACTTC. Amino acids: CSVRDLAPGYEQYF.

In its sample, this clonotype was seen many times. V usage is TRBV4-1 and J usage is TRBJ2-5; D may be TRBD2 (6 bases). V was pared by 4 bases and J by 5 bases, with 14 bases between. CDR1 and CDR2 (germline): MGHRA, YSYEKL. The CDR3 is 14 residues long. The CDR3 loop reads CASSLQTSTETQYF. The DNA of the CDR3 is TGCGCCAGCAGCCTCCAGACTAGTACTGAGACCCAGTACTTC.

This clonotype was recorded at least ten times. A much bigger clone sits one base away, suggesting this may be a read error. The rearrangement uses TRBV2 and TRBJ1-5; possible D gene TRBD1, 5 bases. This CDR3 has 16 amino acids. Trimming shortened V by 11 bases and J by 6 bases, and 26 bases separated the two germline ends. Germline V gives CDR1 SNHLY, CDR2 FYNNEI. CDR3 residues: CAGTPYGQGFGQPQHF. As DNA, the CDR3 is TGTGCCGGCACCCCTTATGGGCAGGGTTTCGGTCAGCCCCAGCATTTT.

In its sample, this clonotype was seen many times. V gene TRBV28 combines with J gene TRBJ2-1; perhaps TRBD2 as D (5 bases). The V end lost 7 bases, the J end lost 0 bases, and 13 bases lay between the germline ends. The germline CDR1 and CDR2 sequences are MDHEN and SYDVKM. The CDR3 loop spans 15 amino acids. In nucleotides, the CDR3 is TGTGCCAGCACAGGACTCACGAGCTCCTACAATGAGCAGTTCTTC. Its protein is CASTGLTSSYNEQFF.

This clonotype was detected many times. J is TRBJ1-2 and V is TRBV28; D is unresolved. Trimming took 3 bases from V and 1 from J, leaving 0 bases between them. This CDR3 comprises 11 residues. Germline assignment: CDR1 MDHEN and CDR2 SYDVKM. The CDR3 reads CASSFNYGYTF. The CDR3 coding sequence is TGTGCCAGCAGTTTTAACTATGGCTACACCTTC.

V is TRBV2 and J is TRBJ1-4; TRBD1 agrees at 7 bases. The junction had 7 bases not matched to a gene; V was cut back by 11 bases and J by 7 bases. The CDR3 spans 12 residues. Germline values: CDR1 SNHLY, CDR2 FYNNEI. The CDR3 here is CAGKTGPEKLFF. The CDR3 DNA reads TGTGCCGGAAAGACAGGGCCTGAAAAACTGTTTTTT.

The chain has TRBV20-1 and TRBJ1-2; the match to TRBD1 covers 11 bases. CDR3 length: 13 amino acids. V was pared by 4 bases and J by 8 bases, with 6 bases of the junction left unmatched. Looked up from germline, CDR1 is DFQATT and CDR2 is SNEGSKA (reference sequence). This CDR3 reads CSAIGQGAGGYTF. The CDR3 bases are TGCAGTGCTATAGGACAGGGGGCTGGAGGCTACACCTTC.

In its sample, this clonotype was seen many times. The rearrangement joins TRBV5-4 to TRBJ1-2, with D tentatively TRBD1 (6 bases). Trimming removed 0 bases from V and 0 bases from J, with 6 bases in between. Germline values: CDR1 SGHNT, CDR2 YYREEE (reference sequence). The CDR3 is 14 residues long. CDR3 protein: CASSLGTANYGYTF. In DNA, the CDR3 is TGTGCCAGCAGCTTGGGGACAGCTAACTATGGCTACACCTTC.

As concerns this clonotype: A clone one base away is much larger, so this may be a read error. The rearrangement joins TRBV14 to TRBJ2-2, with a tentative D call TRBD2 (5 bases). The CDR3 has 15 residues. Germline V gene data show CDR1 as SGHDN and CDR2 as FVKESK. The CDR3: CASSQGPSRTGEPFF. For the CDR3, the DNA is TGTGCCAGCAGCCAAGGCCCCTCACGCACCGGGGAGCCGTTTTTT. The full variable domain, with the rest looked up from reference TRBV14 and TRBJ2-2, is EAGVTQFPSHSVIEKGQTVTLRCDPISGHDNLYWYRRVMGKEIKFLLHFVKESKQDESGMPNNRFLAERTGGTYSTLKVQPAELEDSGVYFCASSQGPSRTGEPFFGEGSRLTVL.

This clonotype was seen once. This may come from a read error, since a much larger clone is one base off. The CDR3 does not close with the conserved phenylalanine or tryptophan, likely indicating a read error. CDR3 sequence reads: CASRQGAEAFL. In nucleotides, the CDR3 is TGTGCCAGCAGACAGGGAGCTGAAGCTTTCTTG. The gene calls are TRBV3-1 and TRBJ1-1; possible D gene TRBD1, 6 bases. With 6 bases removed from V and 6 bases from J, the gap between germline ends came to 8 bases. In germline, CDR1 is LGHDT, CDR2 YNNKEL (reference sequence). This CDR3 is built from 11 residues.

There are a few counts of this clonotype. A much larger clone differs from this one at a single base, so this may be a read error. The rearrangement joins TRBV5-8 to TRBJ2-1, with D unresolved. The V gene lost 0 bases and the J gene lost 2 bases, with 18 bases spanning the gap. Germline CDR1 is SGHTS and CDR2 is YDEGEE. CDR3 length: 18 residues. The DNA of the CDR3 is TGTGCCAGCAGCTTGGTTCGCACGGGCGTCACTGCCTACAATGAGCAGTTCTTC. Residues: CASSLVRTGVTAYNEQFF.

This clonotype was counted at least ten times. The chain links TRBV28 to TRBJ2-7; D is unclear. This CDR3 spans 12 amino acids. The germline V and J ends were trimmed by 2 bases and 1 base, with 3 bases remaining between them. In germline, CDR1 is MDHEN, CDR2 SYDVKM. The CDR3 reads CASSLLSYEQYF. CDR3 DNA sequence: TGTGCCAGCAGTTTACTTTCCTACGAGCAGTACTTC. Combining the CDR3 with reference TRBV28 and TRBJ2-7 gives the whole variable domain DVKVTQSSRYLVKRTGEKVFLECVQDMDHENMFWYRQDPGLGLRLIYFSYDVKMKEKGDIPEGYSVSREKKERFSLILESASTNQTSMYLCASSLLSYEQYFGPGTRLTVT.

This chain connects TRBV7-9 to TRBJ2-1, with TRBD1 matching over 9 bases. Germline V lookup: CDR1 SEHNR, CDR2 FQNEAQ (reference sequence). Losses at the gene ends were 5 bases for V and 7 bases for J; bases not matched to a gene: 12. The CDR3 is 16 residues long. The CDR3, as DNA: TGTGCCAGCAGCCAACTCCGGGACAGGGTACGGAATGAGCAGTTCTTC. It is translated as CASSQLRDRVRNEQFF.

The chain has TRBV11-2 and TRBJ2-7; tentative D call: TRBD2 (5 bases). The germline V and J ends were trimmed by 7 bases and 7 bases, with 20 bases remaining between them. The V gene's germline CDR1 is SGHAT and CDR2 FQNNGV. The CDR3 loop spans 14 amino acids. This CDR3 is CASNLVVVQREQYF. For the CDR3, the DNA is TGTGCCAGCAACCTCGTCGTCGTCCAGCGGGAGCAGTACTTC.

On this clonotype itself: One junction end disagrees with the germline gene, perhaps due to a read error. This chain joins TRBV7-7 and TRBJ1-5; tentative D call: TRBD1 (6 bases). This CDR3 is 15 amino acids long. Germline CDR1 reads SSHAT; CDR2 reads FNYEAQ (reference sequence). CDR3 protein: CASSVRGRRDQPQHF. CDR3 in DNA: TGTGCTAGCAGCGTCAGGGGCCGCAGGGATCAGCCCCAGCATTTT.

The CDR3 reads CASSLVSLAGGNEHF. The DNA of the CDR3 is TGTGCCAGCAGCTTAGTGAGCCTAGCGGGAGGGAACGAGCATTTT. The chain uses TRBV7-9 and TRBJ1-5; D is unclear. The CDR3 runs to 15 residues. Germline V gene data show CDR1 as SEHNR and CDR2 as FQNEAQ (reference sequence). Trimming removed 1 base at V and 14 bases at J, with 21 bases between.

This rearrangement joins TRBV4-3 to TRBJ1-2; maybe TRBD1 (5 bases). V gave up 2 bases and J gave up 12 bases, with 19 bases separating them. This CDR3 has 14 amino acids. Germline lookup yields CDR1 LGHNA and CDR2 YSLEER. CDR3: CASSQSAGYSGNTF. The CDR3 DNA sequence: TGCGCCAGCAGCCAAAGTGCAGGGTACTCTGGAAACACCTTC.

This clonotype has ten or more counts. In DNA form, the CDR3 reads TGTGCCACCAGCAGAGATACCCGGCAGGAGGGATACTCTGGAAACACCATATATTTT. Encoded protein: CATSRDTRQEGYSGNTIYF. The chain employs TRBV15 and TRBJ1-3; D not resolved. With 0 bases removed from V and 0 bases from J, the gap between germline ends came to 18 bases. This CDR3 spans 19 amino acids. The germline gives CDR1 LNHNV, CDR2 YYDKDF (reference sequence).

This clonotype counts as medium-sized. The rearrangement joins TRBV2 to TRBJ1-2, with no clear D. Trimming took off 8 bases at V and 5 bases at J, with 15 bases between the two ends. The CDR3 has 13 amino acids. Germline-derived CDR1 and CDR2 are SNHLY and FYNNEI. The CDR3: CASCLGSGYGYTF. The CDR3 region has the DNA TGTGCCAGCTGCCTGGGGTCGGGGTATGGCTACACCTTC. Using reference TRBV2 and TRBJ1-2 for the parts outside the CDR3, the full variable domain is EPEVTQTPSHQVTQMGQEVILRCVPISNHLYFYWYRQILGQKVEFLVSFYNNEISEKSEIFDDQFSVERPDGSNFTLKIRSTKLEDSAMYFCASCLGSGYGYTFGSGTRLTVV.